This T cell receptor beta chain was documented in a study of blood T cells in healthy people across ages. General observations from the study: Versus aged donors, long-lived donors had higher diversity and more naive CD4+ cells. It was found that TCR beta diversity correlated strongly with the percentage of naive T cells. Among T cells, TCR beta diversity per million cells dropped roughly linearly as age rose.

Combining a sample-barcoded 5' primer with a J-beta primer mix, a second PCR ran for roughly 6 to 12 cycles. MiXCR, run by TCRdb on the 5' RACE reads, gives a single entry per CDR3 protein. This table has over 950,000 distinct CDR3 sequences, 51% appearing once. CDR1 and CDR2 (germline): LGHNA, YNFKEQ. The CDR3 spans 13 residues. Trimming cost V 3 bases and J 3 bases, with 9 bases left between them. Points on this clonotype: The antigen is not known.

The sequence came from a woman in her sixties or seventies in good health. Sequenced sample: blood. The chain joins TRBV4-2 to TRBJ2-7, with D perhaps being TRBD1 or TRBD2 (5 bases each). The CDR3 DNA sequence: TGTGCCAGCAGCCAGTGGGACCACTACGAGCAGTACTTC. It encodes CASSQWDHYEQYF.